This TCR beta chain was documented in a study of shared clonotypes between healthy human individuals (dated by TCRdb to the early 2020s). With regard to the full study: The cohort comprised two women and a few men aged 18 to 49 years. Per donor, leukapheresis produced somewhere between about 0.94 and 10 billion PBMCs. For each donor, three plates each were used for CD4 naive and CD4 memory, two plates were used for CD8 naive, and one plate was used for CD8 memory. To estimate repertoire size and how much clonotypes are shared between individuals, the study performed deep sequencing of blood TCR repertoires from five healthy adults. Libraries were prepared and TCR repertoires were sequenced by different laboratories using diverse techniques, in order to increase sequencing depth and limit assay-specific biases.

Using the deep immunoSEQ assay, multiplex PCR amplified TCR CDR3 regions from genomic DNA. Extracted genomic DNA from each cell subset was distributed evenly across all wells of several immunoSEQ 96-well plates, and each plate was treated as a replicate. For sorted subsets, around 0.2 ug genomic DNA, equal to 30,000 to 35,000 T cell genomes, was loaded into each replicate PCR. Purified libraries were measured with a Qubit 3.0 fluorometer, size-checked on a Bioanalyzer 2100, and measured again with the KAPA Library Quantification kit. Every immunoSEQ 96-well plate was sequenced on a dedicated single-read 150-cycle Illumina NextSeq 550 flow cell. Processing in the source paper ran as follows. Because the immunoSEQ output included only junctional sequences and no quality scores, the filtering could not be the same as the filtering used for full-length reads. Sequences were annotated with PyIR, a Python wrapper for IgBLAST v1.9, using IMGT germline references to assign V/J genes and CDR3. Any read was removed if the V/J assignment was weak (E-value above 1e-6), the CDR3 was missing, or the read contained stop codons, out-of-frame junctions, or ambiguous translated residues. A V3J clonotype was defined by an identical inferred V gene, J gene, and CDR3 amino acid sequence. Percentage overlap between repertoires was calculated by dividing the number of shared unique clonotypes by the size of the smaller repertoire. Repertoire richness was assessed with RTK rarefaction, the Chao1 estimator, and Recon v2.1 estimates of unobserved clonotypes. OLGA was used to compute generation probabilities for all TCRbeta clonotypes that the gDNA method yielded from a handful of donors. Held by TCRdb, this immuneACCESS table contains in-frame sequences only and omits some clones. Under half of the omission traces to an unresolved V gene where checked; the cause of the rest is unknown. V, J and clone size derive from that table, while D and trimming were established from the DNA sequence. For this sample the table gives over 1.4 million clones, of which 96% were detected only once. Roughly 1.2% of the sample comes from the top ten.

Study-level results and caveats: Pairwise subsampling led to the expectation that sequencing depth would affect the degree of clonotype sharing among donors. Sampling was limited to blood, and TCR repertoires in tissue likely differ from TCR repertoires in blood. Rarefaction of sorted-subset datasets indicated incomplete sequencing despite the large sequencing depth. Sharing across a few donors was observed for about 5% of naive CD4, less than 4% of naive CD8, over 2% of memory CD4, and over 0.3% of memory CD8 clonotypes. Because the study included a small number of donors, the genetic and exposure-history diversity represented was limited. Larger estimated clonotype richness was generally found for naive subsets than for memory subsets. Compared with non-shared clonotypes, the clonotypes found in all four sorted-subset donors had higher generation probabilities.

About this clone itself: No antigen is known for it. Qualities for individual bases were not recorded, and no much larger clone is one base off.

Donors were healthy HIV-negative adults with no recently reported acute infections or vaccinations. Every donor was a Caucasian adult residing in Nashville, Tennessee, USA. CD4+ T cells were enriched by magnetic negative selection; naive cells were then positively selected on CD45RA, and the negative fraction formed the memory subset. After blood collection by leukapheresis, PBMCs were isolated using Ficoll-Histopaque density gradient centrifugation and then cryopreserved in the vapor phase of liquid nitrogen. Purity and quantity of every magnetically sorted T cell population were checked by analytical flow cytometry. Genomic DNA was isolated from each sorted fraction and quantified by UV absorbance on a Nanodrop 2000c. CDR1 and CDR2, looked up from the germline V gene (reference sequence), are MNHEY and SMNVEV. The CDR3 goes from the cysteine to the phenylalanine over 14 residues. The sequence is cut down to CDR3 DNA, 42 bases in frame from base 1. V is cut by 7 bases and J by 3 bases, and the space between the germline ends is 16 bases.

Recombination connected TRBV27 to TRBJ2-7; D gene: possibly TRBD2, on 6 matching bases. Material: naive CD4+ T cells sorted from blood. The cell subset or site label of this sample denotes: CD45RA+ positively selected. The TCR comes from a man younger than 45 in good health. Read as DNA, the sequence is TGTGCCAGCAAAGGAGGGGCGGAACTCTACGAGCAGTACTTC. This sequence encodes CASKGGAELYEQYF.